This T cell receptor (beta chain) was recovered during a study of blood T cell repertoires in COVID-19. At the level of the study: Sites in the United States, Italy and Spain provided acute and convalescent COVID-19 samples. Sources were T cells, B-cell-depleted T cells, or PBMCs; the material itself was cDNA or gDNA.

CDR1 and CDR2 from the germline V gene are MGHDK and SYGVNS. Trimming stripped 5 bases from V and 3 bases from J, with 11 bases between. The CDR3 runs to 14 residues. Only in-frame clones appear in the TCRdb table, and some are missing; sequencing was by immunoSEQ multiplex PCR. The profile shows 55,000 to 80,000 clones, 75% to 90% of them singletons. The clonotype was recovered from a human donor in a cohort sampled during active COVID-19. The chain uses TRBV25-1 and TRBJ1-3, with D possibly being TRBD1 (5 bases). Material for sequencing was peripheral blood. The CDR3 loop reads CASSRTGGGNTIYF. The CDR3, as DNA: TGTGCCAGCAGTCGGACGGGGGGTGGAAACACCATATATTTT.